The clone carrying this TCR beta chain occurred many times. Its antigen is not identified. The data belong to a study of tumor-infiltrating lymphocytes in primary liver carcinoma. On the study more broadly: Ranging in age from 30 to 69 years, the patients were men and women. With diameters of about 4 to 10 cm, tumors were stage T1-T3 N0M0. Study-wide points: Detection in all five tumor regions applied to only about 8-25% of top clones.

The CDR3 is made up of 12 amino acids. The V gene lost 7 bases and the J gene lost 8 bases, with 11 bases spanning the gap. Unsorted bulk tissue of about 17-32 mg yielded co-extracted RNA and DNA. Patients underwent surgical resection for primary liver carcinoma. cDNA specific to TCR beta was made from 500 ng of total RNA, with a constant-region primer employed for priming. Researchers made the TCR beta libraries by running three nested multiplex PCR rounds with slightly modified ARM-PCR. TRBV1-TRBV30 forward primers and a C-beta reverse primer were used in the first two PCR rounds, which each ran for 9 to 10 cycles. TCRdb recomputed calls from the multiplex PCR reads with MiXCR, one row per CDR3 protein. The sample includes about 48,000 distinct CDR3 sequences, over 65% of them seen just once.

This receptor was identified in a man aged 40-55 years with primary liver carcinoma and hepatitis B virus infection. Sequencing used liver tumor tissue from sampling region 3. This sample's subset: tumor region T3, left-lateral pole. This rearrangement joins TRBV12-3 or TRBV12-4 to TRBJ1-4; no clear D gene. The CDR3 sequence is CASTLGGEKLFF. DNA of the CDR3: TGTGCCAGCACCCTAGGAGGAGAAAAACTGTTTTTT.